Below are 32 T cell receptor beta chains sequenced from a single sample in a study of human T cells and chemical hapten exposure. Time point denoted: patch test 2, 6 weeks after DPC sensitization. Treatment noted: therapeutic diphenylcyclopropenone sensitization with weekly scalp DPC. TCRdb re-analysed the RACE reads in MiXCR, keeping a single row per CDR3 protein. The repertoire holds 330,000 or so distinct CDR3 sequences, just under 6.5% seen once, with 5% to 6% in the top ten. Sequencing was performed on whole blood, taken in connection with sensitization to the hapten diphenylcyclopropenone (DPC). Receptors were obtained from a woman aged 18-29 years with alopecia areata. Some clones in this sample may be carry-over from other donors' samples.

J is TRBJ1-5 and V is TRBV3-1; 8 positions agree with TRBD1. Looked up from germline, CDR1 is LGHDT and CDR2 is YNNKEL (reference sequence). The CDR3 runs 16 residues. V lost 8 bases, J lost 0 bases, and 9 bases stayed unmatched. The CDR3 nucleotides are TGTGCCAGCGGGGGGGACAGGACATATAGCAATCAGCCCCAGCATTTT. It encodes CASGGDRTYSNQPQHF.

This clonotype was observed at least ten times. CDR3 loop: CSARDAGFMNTEAFF. The CDR3 nucleotides are TGCAGTGCTAGAGATGCCGGATTCATGAACACTGAAGCTTTCTTT. The chain carries TRBV20-1 and TRBJ1-1; D is unresolved. Germline CDR1 reads DFQATT; CDR2 reads SNEGSKA (reference sequence). The V end lost 0 bases, the J end lost 0 bases, and 11 bases lay between the germline ends. This CDR3 region has 15 residues.

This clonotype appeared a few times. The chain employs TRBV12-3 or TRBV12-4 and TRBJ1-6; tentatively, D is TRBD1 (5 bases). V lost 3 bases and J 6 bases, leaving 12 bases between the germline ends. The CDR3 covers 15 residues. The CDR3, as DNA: TGTGCCAGCAGTTTCAAGGACACTCTTAATTCACCCCTCCACTTT. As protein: CASSFKDTLNSPLHF.

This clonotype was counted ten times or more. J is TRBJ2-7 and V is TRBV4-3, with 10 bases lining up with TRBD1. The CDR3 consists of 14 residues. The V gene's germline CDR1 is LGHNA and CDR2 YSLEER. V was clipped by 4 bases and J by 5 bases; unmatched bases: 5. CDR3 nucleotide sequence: TGCGCCAGCAGCCGCCGAGGGACAGGGGACGAGCAGTACTTC. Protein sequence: CASSRRGTGDEQYF.

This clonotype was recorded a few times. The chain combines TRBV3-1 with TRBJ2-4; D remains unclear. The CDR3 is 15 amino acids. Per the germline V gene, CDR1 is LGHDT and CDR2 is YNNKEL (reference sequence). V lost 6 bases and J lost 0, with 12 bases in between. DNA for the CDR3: TGTGCCAGCAGGGCCGGCCCAGGAGCCAAAAACATTCAGTACTTC. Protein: CASRAGPGAKNIQYF.

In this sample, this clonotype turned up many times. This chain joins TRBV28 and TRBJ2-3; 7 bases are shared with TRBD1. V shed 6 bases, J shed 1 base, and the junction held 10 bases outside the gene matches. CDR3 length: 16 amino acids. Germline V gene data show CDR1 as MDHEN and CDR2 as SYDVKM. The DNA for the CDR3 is TGTGCCAGCAGCCCTCCGCAGGGGGACCGCACAGATACGCAGTATTTT. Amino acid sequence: CASSPPQGDRTDTQYF.

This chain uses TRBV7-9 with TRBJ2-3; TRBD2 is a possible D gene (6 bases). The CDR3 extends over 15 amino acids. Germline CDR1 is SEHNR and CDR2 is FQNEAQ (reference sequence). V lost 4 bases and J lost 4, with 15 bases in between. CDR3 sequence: CASSSHSGLSDTQYF. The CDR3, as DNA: TGTGCCAGCAGCTCACATTCCGGACTATCAGATACGCAGTATTTT.

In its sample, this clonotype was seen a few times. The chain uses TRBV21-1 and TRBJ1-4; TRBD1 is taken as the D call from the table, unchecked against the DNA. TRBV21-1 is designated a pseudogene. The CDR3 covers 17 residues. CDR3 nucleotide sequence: TGTGCCAGCAGCAAAGCAAGGCGACAGGCAACTAATGAAAAACTGTTTTTT. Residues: CASSKARRQATNEKLFF.

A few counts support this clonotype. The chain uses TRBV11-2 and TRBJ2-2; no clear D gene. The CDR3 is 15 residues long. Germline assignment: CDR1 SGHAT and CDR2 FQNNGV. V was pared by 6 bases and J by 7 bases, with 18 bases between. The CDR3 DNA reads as TGTGCCAGCAGTGGTCGATCCCATTCCGGCGGGGAGCTGTTTTTT. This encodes CASSGRSHSGGELFF.

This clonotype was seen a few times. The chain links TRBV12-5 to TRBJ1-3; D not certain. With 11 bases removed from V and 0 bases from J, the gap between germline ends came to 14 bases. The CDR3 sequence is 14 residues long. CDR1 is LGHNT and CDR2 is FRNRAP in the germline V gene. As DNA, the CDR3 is TGTGCTTCGACGGGCCTCTCCTCTGGAAACACCATATATTTT. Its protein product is CASTGLSSGNTIYF.

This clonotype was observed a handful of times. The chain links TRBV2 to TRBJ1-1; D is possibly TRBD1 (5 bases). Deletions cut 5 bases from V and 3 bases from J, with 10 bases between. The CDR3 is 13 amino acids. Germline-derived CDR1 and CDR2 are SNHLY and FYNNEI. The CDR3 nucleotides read TGTGCCAGCAGTAACAGAGGGGACACTGAAGCTTTCTTT. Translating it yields CASSNRGDTEAFF.

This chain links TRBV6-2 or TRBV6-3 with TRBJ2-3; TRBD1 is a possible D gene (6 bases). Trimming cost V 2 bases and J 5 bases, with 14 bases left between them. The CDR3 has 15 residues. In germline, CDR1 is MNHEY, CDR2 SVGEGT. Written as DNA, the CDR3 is TGTGCCAGCAGTTACCGGGCAGGGGTTAAAGATACGCAGTATTTT. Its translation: CASSYRAGVKDTQYF.

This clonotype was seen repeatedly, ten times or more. The chain's CDR3 is CASSSGGAANEKLFF. CDR3 in DNA: TGCGCCAGCAGCTCCGGGGGGGCAGCTAATGAAAAACTGTTTTTT. This sequence joins TRBV5-1 and TRBJ1-4; maybe TRBD1 (6 bases). This CDR3 contains 15 residues. CDR1 is SGHRS, CDR2 YFSETQ, per germline. V dropped 3 bases and J dropped 3 bases, with 12 bases sitting between them.

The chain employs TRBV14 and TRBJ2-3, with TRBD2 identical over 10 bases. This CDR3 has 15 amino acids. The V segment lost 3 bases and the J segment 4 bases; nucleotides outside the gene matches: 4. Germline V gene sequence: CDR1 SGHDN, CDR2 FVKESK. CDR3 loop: CASSQASGGADTQYF. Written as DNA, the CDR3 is TGTGCCAGCAGCCAGGCTAGCGGGGGCGCAGATACGCAGTATTTT. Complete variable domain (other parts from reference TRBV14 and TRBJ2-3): EAGVTQFPSHSVIEKGQTVTLRCDPISGHDNLYWYRRVMGKEIKFLLHFVKESKQDESGMPNNRFLAERTGGTYSTLKVQPAELEDSGVYFCASSQASGGADTQYFGPGTRLTVL.

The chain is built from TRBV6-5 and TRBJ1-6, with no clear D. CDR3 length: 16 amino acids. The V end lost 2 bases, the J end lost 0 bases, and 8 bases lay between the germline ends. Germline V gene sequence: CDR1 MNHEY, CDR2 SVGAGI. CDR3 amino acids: CASSYDLSSYNSPLHF. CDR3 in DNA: TGTGCCAGCAGTTACGACTTAAGCTCCTATAATTCACCCCTCCACTTT.

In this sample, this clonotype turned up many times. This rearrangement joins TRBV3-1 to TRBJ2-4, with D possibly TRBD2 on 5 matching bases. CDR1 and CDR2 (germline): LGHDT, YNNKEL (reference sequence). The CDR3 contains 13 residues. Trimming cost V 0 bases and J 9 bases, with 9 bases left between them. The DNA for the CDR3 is TGTGCCAGCAGCCAAGATAGGGAGAGCATTCAGTACTTC. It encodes CASSQDRESIQYF.

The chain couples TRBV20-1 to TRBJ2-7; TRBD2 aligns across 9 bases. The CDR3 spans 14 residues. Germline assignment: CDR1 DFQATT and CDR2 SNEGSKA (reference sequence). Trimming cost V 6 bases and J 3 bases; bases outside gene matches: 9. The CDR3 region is CSALITSGYYEQYF. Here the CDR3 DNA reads TGCAGTGCATTAATCACTAGCGGGTACTACGAGCAGTACTTC.

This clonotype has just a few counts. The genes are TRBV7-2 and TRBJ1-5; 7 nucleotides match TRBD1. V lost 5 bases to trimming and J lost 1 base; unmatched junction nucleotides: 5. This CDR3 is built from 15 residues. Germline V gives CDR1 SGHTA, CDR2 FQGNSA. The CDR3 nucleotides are TGTGCCAGCAGCCCGACAGGGCTGAGCAATCAGCCCCAGCATTTT. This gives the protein CASSPTGLSNQPQHF. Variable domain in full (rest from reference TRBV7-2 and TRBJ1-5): GAGVSQSPSNKVTEKGKDVELRCDPISGHTALYWYRQSLGQGLEFLIYFQGNSAPDKSGLPSDRFSAERTGGSVSTLTIQRTQQEDSAVYLCASSPTGLSNQPQHFGDGTRLSIL.

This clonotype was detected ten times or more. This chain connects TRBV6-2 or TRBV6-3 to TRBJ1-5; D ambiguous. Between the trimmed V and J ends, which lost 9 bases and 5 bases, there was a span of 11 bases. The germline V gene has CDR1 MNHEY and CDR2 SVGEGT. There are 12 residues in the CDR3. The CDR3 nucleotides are TGTGCCAGTAAGAGTGGGGATCAGCCCCAGCATTTT. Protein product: CASKSGDQPQHF.

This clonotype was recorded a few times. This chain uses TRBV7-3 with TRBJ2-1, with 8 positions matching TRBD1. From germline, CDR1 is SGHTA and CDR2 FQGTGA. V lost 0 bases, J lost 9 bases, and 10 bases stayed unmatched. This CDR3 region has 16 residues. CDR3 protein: CASSLTAQGAMGEQFF. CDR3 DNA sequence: TGTGCCAGCAGCTTAACGGCGCAGGGGGCTATGGGTGAGCAGTTCTTC.

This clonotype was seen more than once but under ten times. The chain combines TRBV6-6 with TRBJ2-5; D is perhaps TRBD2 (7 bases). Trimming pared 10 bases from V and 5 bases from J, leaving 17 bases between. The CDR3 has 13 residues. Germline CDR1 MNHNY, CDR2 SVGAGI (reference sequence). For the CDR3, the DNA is TGTGCCATTACACCGCGGGGGCTGGAGACCCAGTACTTC. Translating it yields CAITPRGLETQYF.

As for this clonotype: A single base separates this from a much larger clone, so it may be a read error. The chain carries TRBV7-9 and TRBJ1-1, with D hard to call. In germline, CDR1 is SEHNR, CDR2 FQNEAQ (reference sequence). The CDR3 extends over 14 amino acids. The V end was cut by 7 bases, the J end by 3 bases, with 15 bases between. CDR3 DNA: TGTGCCAGCACCCTAAATGCCTCGGACACTGAAGCTTTCTTT. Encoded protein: CASTLNASDTEAFF. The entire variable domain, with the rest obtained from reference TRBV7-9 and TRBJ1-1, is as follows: DTGVSQNPRHKITKRGQNVTFRCDPISEHNRLYWYRQTLGQGPEFLTYFQNEAQLEKSRLLSDRFSAERPKGSFSTLEIQRTEQGDSAMYLCASTLNASDTEAFFGQGTRLTVV.

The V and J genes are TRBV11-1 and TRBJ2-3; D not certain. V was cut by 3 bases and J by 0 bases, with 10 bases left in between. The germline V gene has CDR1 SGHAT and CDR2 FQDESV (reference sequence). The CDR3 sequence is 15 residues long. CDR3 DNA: TGTGCCAGCAGCTTCTGGGTCTCTAGCACAGATACGCAGTATTTT. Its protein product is CASSFWVSSTDTQYF.

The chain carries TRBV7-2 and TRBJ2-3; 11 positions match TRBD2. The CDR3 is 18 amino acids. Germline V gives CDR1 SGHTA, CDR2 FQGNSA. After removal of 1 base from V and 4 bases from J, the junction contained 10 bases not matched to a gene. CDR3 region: CASSLVAGSGGASDTQYF. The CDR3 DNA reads TGTGCCAGCAGCTTAGTCGCGGGTAGCGGGGGGGCCTCAGATACGCAGTATTTT.

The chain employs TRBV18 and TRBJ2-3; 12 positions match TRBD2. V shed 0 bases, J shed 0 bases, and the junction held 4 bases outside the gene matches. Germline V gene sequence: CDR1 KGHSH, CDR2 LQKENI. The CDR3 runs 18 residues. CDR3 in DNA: TGTGCCAGCTCACCACCGACTAGCGGGGGCACTAGCACAGATACGCAGTATTTT. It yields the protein CASSPPTSGGTSTDTQYF.

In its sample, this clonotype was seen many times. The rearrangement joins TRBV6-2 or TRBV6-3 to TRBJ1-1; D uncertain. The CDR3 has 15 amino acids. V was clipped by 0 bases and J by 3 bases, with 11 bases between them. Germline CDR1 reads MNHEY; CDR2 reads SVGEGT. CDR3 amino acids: CASSYSKDGDTEAFF. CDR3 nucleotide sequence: TGTGCCAGCAGTTACTCGAAAGACGGAGACACTGAAGCTTTCTTT.

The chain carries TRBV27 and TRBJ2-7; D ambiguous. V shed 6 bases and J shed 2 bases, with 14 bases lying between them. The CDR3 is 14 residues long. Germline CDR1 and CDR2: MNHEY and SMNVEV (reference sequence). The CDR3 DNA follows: TGTGCCAGCAGAGCCTTGGGTGAAGCCTACGAGCAGTACTTC. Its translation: CASRALGEAYEQYF.

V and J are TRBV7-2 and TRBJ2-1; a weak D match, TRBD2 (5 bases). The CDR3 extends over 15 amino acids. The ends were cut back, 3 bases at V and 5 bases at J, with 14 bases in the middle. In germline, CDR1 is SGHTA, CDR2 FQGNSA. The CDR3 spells CASSFGGSANNEQFF. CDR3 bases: TGTGCCAGCAGCTTTGGTGGTAGCGCGAACAATGAGCAGTTCTTC.

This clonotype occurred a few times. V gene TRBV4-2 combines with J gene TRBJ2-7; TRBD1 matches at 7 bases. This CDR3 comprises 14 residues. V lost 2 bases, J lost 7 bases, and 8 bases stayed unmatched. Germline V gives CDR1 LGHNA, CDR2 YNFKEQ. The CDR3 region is CASSQKEGAEEQYF. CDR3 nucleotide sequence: TGTGCCAGCAGCCAAAAAGAGGGGGCGGAAGAGCAGTACTTC.

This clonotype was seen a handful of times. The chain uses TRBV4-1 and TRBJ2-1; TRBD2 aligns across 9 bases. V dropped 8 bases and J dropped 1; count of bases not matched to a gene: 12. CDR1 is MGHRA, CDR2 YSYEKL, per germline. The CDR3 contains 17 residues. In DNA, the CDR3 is TGCGCCAGCGCTCCCTCCATAGCGGGGGTTTCCTACAATGAGCAGTTCTTC. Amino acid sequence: CASAPSIAGVSYNEQFF.

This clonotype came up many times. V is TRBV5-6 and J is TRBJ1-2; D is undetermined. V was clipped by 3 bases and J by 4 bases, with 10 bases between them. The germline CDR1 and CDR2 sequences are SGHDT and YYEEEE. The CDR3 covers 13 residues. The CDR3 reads CASSWRAGYGYTF. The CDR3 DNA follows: TGTGCCAGCAGCTGGAGGGCGGGCTATGGCTACACCTTC.

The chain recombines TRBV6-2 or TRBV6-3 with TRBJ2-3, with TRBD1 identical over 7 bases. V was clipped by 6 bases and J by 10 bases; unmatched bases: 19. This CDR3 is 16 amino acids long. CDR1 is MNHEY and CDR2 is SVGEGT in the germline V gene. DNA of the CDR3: TGTGCCAGCAGCTCTATTACAGGGGTCAAATCAGCGGCGCAGTATTTT. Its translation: CASSSITGVKSAAQYF.